Below, 10 T cell receptor beta chains from the same sample are listed, as sequenced in a study of blood T cell repertoires in COVID-19. Sequencing used immunoSEQ multiplex PCR; TCRdb keeps in-frame clones, though not all of them. The sample contains tens of thousands of clones, 90% of which appear only once. Sequencing used peripheral blood. The receptors originated from a woman of 80 years or more with active or convalescent COVID-19.

The CDR3 sequence is CASIQVGLNTGELFF. The DNA for the CDR3 is TGTGCCAGCATCCAGGTGGGACTAAACACCGGGGAGCTGTTTTTT. The chain combines TRBV7-2 with TRBJ2-2; 7 positions match TRBD2. The trim removed 7 bases at V and 2 bases at J, leaving 7 bases unmatched. Germline values: CDR1 SGHTA, CDR2 FQGNSA. The CDR3 contains 15 residues.

The chain employs TRBV10-1 and TRBJ1-5; 8 nucleotides match TRBD1. With 4 bases clipped from V and 1 base from J, the junction kept 3 bases outside the gene matches. The CDR3 is 15 residues long. CDR1 and CDR2 (germline): WNHNN, SYGVQD (reference sequence). In DNA, the CDR3 is TGCGCCAGCAGTGTTTACAGGGGGAGCAATCAGCCCCAGCATTTT. Translating it yields CASSVYRGSNQPQHF.

The chain combines TRBV27 with TRBJ2-7; TRBD2 aligns across 10 bases. The V segment lost 4 bases and the J segment 7 bases; nucleotides outside the gene matches: 19. The CDR3 has 18 residues. CDR1 and CDR2 from the germline V gene are MNHEY and SMNVEV (reference sequence). The CDR3 loop is CASSSLGTKAGGPAEQYF. The CDR3 DNA reads as TGTGCCAGCAGTTCCCTCGGGACTAAAGCGGGAGGGCCAGCAGAGCAGTACTTC.

This sequence joins TRBV25-1 and TRBJ2-1, with 8 bases matching TRBD2. With 2 bases clipped from V and 0 bases from J, the junction kept 9 bases outside the gene matches. Looked up from germline, CDR1 is MGHDK and CDR2 is SYGVNS. There are 18 residues in the CDR3. In DNA form, the CDR3 reads TGTGCCAGCAGTGAACTCAGCGGGAGCCGCGGCTCCTACAATGAGCAGTTCTTC. Encoded protein: CASSELSGSRGSYNEQFF.

V gene TRBV6-6 combines with J gene TRBJ1-2; the D is unclear. The V end was cut by 6 bases, the J end by 5 bases, with 16 bases between. Germline V gene sequence: CDR1 MNHNY, CDR2 SVGAGI (reference sequence). This CDR3 is 14 amino acids long. DNA for the CDR3: TGTGCCAGCAGAACCCCCGGTAGCGGGTATGGCTACACCTTC. This gives the protein CASRTPGSGYGYTF.

V usage is TRBV2 and J usage is TRBJ2-1; D possibly corresponds to TRBD1 (8 bases). Germline CDR1 reads SNHLY; CDR2 reads FYNNEI. Trimming removed 6 bases from V and 4 bases from J, with 16 bases in between. There are 15 residues in the CDR3. The CDR3 DNA reads TGTGCCAGCAGGCCACAGGGGGGGTTTTACAATGAGCAGTTCTTC. Protein sequence: CASRPQGGFYNEQFF.

The chain employs TRBV6-2 or TRBV6-3 and TRBJ2-1; TRBD2 aligns across 13 bases. Trimming took 5 bases from V and 0 from J; bases not matched to a gene: 16. This CDR3 comprises 21 residues. Germline V CDR1 and CDR2: MNHEY, SVGEGT. The CDR3 DNA sequence: TGTGCCAGCAGTAGCCAATTCTACGGGACTAGCGGGGTGAGCTCCTACAATGAGCAGTTCTTC. Translation gives CASSSQFYGTSGVSSYNEQFF.

The V and J genes are TRBV7-9 and TRBJ1-1; 8 bases fit TRBD1. The length of the CDR3 is 15 residues. Germline V gene sequence: CDR1 SEHNR, CDR2 FQNEAQ (reference sequence). V was pared by 4 bases and J by 1 base, with 5 bases of the junction left unmatched. This CDR3 reads CASSSDRGRNTEAFF. CDR3 DNA sequence: TGTGCCAGCAGCTCAGACAGGGGACGGAACACTGAAGCTTTCTTT. Looking up the rest from reference TRBV7-9 and TRBJ1-1 gives the full variable domain: DTGVSQNPRHKITKRGQNVTFRCDPISEHNRLYWYRQTLGQGPEFLTYFQNEAQLEKSRLLSDRFSAERPKGSFSTLEIQRTEQGDSAMYLCASSSDRGRNTEAFFGQGTRLTVV.

A remark on this clone: The junction differs from germline at one of its ends, possibly a read error. The gene calls are TRBV7-7 and TRBJ2-1; 9 bases align to TRBD1. This CDR3 is 18 amino acids long. Germline CDR1 reads SSHAT; CDR2 reads FNYEAQ (reference sequence). Here the CDR3 DNA reads TGTGCTAGCAGCTCCCACCCCCACAGGGGGCTCCACTACAATGAGCAGTTCTTC. This gives the protein CASSSHPHRGLHYNEQFF.

This clone was counted only a few times. This chain uses TRBV4-3 with TRBJ1-4, with D possibly matching TRBD1 (6 bases). Germline assignment: CDR1 LGHNA and CDR2 YSLEER. The V gene lost 4 bases and the J gene lost 7 bases, with 19 bases spanning the gap. The CDR3 is 16 residues long. The CDR3 DNA follows: TGCGCCAGCAGCCCGCGGTTCGGGACGGACAGTGAAAAACTGTTTTTT. Translated: CASSPRFGTDSEKLFF.